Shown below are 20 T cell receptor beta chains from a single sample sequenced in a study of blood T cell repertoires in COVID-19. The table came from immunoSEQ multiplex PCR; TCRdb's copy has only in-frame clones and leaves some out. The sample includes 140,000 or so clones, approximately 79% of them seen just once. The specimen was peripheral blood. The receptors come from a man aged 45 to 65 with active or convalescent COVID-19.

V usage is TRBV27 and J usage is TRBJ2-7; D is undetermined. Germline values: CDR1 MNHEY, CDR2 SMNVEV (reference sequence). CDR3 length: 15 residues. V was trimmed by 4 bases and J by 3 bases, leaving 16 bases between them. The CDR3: CASSSTLTEHYEQYF. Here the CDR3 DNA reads TGTGCCAGCAGTTCCACTTTAACAGAACACTACGAGCAGTACTTC.

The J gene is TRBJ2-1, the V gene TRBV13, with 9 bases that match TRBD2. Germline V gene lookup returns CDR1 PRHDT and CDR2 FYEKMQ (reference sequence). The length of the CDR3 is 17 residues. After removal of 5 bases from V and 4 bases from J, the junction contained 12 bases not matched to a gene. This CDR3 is CASSPGTGLAVYNEQFF. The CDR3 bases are TGTGCCAGCAGCCCCGGGACGGGACTAGCTGTATACAATGAGCAGTTCTTC.

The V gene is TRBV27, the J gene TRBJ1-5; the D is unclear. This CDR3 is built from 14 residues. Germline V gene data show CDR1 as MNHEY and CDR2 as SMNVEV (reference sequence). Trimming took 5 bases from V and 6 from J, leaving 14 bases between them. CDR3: CASSPAGFSQPQHF. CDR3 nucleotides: TGTGCCAGCAGTCCAGCGGGGTTCAGTCAGCCCCAGCATTTT.

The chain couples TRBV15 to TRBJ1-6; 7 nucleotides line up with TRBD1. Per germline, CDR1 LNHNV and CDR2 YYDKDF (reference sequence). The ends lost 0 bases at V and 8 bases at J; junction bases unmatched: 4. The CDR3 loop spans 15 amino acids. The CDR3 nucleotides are TGTGCCACCAGCAGAGATCCGGGGACAGATTCACCCCTCCACTTT. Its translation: CATSRDPGTDSPLHF. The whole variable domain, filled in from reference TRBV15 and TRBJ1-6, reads DAMVIQNPRYQVTQFGKPVTLSCSQTLNHNVMYWYQQKSSQAPKLLFHYYDKDFNNEADTPDNFQSRRPNTSFCFLDIRSPGLGDTAMYLCATSRDPGTDSPLHFGNGTRLTVT.

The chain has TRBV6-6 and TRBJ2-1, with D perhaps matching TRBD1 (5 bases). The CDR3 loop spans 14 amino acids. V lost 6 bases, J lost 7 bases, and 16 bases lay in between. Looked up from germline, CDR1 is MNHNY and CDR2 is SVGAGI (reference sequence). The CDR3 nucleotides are TGTGCCAGCAGCGCCGTTCACTACAGGAATGAGCAGTTCTTC. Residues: CASSAVHYRNEQFF.

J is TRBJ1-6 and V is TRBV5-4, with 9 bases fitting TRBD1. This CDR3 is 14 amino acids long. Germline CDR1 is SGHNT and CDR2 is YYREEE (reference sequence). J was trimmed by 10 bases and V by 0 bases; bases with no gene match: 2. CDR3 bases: TGTGCCAGCAGCTTGGGACAGGGGGGATCACCCCTCCACTTT. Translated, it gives CASSLGQGGSPLHF.

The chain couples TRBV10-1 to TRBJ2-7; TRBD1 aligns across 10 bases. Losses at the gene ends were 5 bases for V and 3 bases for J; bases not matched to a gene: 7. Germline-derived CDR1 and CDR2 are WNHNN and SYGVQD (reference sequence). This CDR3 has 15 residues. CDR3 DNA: TGCGCCAGCAGTCCTGACGACAGGGGGCTCTACGAGCAGTACTTC. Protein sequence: CASSPDDRGLYEQYF.

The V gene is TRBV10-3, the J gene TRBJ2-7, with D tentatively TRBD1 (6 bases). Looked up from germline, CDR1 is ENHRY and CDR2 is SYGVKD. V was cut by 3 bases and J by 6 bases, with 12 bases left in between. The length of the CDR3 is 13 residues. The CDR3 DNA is TGTGCCATCAGTGAAGGGGGACCGACCGAGCAGTACTTC. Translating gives CAISEGGPTEQYF.

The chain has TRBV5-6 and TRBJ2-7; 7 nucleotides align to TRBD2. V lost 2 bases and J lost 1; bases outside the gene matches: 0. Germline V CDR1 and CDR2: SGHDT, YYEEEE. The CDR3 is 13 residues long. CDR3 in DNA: TGTGCCAGCAGCTTAGCGGGGTCCTACGAGCAGTACTTC. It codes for CASSLAGSYEQYF.

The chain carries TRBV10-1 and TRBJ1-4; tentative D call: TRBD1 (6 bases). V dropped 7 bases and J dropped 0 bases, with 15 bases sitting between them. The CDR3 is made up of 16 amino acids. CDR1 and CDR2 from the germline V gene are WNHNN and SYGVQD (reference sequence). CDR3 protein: CASKTGTKTTNEKLFF. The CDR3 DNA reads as TGCGCCAGCAAGACCGGGACAAAAACAACTAATGAAAAACTGTTTTTT.

The CDR3 loop reads CASSSPGGADADTQYF. The CDR3 bases are TGTGCCAGTAGTAGTCCCGGGGGGGCTGACGCAGATACGCAGTATTTT. This chain connects TRBV19 to TRBJ2-3, with 8 bases that match TRBD2. This CDR3 region has 16 residues. Germline V gene sequence: CDR1 LNHDA, CDR2 SQIVND (reference sequence). J lost 4 bases, V lost 4 bases, and 10 bases had no gene match. The entire variable domain, with the rest obtained from reference TRBV19 and TRBJ2-3, is as follows: DGGITQSPKYLFRKEGQNVTLSCEQNLNHDAMYWYRQDPGQGLRLIYYSQIVNDFQKGDIAEGYSVSREKKESFPLTVTSAQKNPTAFYLCASSSPGGADADTQYFGPGTRLTVL.

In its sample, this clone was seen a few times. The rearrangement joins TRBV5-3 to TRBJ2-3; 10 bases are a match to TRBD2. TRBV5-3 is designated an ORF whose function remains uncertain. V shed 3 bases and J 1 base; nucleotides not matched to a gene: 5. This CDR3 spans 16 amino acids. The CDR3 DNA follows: TGTGCCAGAAGCTCCCCGGGGACTAGCGGCACAGATACGCAGTATTTT. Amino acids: CARSSPGTSGTDTQYF.

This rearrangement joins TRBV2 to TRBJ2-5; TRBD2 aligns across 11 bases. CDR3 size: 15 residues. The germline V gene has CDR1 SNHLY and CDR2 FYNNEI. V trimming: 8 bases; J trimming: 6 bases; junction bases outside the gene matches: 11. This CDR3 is CASAQPSGRLKTQYF. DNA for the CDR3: TGTGCCAGCGCCCAACCTAGCGGGAGGCTAAAGACCCAGTACTTC.

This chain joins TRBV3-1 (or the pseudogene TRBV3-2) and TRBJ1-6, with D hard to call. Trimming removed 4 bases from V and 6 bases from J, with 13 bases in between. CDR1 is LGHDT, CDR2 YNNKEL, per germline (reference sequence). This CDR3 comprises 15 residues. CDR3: CASSRDGQSNSPLHF. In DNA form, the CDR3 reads TGTGCCAGCAGCCGAGATGGCCAATCTAATTCACCCCTCCACTTT.

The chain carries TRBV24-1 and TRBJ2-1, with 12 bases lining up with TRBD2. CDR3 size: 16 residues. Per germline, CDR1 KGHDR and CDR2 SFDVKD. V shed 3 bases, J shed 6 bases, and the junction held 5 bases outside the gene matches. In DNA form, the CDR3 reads TGTGCCACCAGTGATCGGACTAGCGGGGCATTCAATGAGCAGTTCTTC. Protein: CATSDRTSGAFNEQFF.

CDR3 residues: CASSFGPGNTEAFF. For the CDR3, the DNA is TGTGCCAGCTCATTCGGCCCAGGGAACACTGAAGCTTTCTTT. The chain joins TRBV18 to TRBJ1-1; D not certain. This CDR3 is 14 amino acids long. From germline, CDR1 is KGHSH and CDR2 LQKENI. V lost 5 bases and J 1 base, leaving 11 bases between the germline ends.

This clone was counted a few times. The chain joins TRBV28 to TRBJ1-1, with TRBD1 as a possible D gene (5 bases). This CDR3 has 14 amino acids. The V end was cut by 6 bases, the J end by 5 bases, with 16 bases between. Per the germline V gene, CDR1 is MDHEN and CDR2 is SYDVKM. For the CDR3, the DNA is TGTGCCAGCAGGAGAAACCAGGGAACGACTGAAGCTTTCTTT. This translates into CASRRNQGTTEAFF.

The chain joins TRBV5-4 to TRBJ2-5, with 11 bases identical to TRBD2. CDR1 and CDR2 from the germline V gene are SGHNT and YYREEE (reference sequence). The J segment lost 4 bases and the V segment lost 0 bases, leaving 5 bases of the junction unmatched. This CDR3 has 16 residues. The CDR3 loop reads CASSLELAGGVETQYF. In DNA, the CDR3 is TGTGCCAGCAGCTTGGAGCTAGCGGGAGGAGTAGAGACCCAGTACTTC.

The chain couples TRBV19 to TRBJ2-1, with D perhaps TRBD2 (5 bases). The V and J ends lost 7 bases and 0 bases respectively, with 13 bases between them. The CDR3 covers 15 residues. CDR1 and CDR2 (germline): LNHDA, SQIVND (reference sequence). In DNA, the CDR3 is TGTGCCAGTACCGAGGGTACCAGCTCCTACAATGAGCAGTTCTTC. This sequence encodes CASTEGTSSYNEQFF.

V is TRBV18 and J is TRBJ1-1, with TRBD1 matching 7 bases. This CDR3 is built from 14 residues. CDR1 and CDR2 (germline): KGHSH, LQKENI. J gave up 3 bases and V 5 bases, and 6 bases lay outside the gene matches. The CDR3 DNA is TGTGCCAGCTCAGCAGGGGGTAGGGACACTGAAGCTTTCTTT. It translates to CASSAGGRDTEAFF. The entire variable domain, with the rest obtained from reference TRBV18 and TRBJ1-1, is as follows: NAGVMQNPRHLVRRRGQEARLRCSPMKGHSHVYWYRQLPEEGLKFMVYLQKENIIDESGMPKERFSAEFPKEGPSILRIQQVVRGDSAAYFCASSAGGRDTEAFFGQGTRLTVV.